The 17 T cell receptor beta chains in this list originate from one sample, sequenced in a study of T cell responses to AZD1222 COVID-19 vaccine. Method: immunoSEQ multiplex PCR; TCRdb's copy keeps in-frame clones and lacks some. The data show around 100,000 clones, approximately 87% seen once. Sequenced here: peripheral blood, sampled on day 0 of MenACWY control vaccination. These receptors originate from an adult in good health.

This chain connects TRBV11-3 to TRBJ2-3; 7 bases agree with TRBD2. The V gene end was trimmed by 4 bases and the J gene end by 0 bases; junction bases not matched to a gene: 1. The length of the CDR3 is 14 residues. Germline loops: CDR1 SGHNT, CDR2 YENEEA. In DNA, the CDR3 is TGTGCCAGCAGCTCCGGGGGGAGCACAGATACGCAGTATTTT. It translates to CASSSGGSTDTQYF.

The chain joins TRBV30 to TRBJ1-5; maybe TRBD1 (6 bases). Per germline, CDR1 GTSNPN and CDR2 SVGIG (reference sequence). V was pared by 1 base and J by 4 bases, with 14 bases between. The CDR3 loop spans 15 amino acids. The CDR3 loop is CAWSAPRGYNQPQHF. The CDR3 DNA reads TGTGCCTGGAGTGCCCCCAGGGGATATAATCAGCCCCAGCATTTT.

In its sample, this clone was seen once. The genes are TRBV7-2 and TRBJ2-1; D ambiguous. The length of the CDR3 is 13 residues. V was pared by 4 bases and J by 9 bases, with 13 bases between. Germline assignment: CDR1 SGHTA and CDR2 FQGNSA. The CDR3 DNA reads TGTGCCAGCAGCTCAGTCGGGCACGGTGAGCAGTTCTTC. Protein product: CASSSVGHGEQFF.

The CDR3 bases are TGCGCCAGCAGCTGGACAGGACCCAACACTGAAGCTTTCTTT. Translating gives CASSWTGPNTEAFF. The V and J genes are TRBV5-1 and TRBJ1-1, with 7 bases matching TRBD1. With V trimmed by 3 bases and J by 2 bases, 4 bases remained unmatched. This CDR3 has 14 amino acids. CDR1 is SGHRS, CDR2 YFSETQ, per germline.

The rearrangement joins TRBV25-1 to TRBJ2-7; 7 bases are shared with TRBD2. Germline-derived CDR1 and CDR2 are MGHDK and SYGVNS. V lost 5 bases, J lost 7 bases, and 11 bases stayed unmatched. The CDR3 runs 14 residues. The CDR3 spells CASSPGTRTREQYF. For the CDR3, the DNA is TGTGCCAGCAGTCCCGGGACGAGGACTAGGGAGCAGTACTTC.

The chain links TRBV3-1 (or the pseudogene TRBV3-2) to TRBJ1-2, with unresolved D. V was trimmed by 4 bases and J by 8 bases, leaving 17 bases between them. Germline values: CDR1 LGHDT, CDR2 YNNKEL (reference sequence). The CDR3 consists of 14 residues. CDR3 coding DNA: TGTGCCAGCAGCCCGAAGGCAATGGGGATAGGCTACACCTTC. This encodes CASSPKAMGIGYTF.

CDR3 sequence reads: CASSRAMNTEAFF. In DNA form, the CDR3 reads TGTGCCAGCAGCCGGGCCATGAACACTGAAGCTTTCTTT. This chain connects TRBV6-5 to TRBJ1-1; D gene unclear. Trimming cost V 6 bases and J 0 bases, with 8 bases left between them. Germline-derived CDR1 and CDR2 are MNHEY and SVGAGI. The length of the CDR3 is 13 residues.

CDR3 in amino acids: CASRDLGEAFF. The CDR3 nucleotides are TGTGCCAGCCGAGACCTAGGTGAAGCTTTCTTT. The chain is built from TRBV28 and TRBJ1-1, with D uncertain. Germline V lookup: CDR1 MDHEN, CDR2 SYDVKM. The V end was cut by 8 bases, the J end by 7 bases, with 11 bases between. The CDR3 length is 11 residues.

The V gene is TRBV28, the J gene TRBJ1-3; tentatively, D is TRBD1 (5 bases). The CDR3 is 16 residues long. From germline, CDR1 is MDHEN and CDR2 SYDVKM. V was clipped by 5 bases and J by 9 bases, with 23 bases between them. The CDR3 loop is CASSDSGTSRVGTIYF. DNA of the CDR3: TGTGCCAGCAGTGACTCCGGGACCTCGAGGGTCGGCACCATATATTTT.

V and J are TRBV15 and TRBJ1-2, with D possibly TRBD1 on 6 matching bases. Trimming shortened V by 1 base and J by 4 bases, and 19 bases separated the two germline ends. Germline lookup yields CDR1 LNHNV and CDR2 YYDKDF (reference sequence). The CDR3 spans 17 residues. The chain's CDR3 is CATSRAQVGAQGYGYTF. The CDR3, as DNA: TGTGCCACCAGCAGAGCCCAAGTGGGGGCGCAGGGCTATGGCTACACCTTC.

V is TRBV7-8 and J is TRBJ1-1; TRBD1 matches 7 bases. Germline V CDR1 and CDR2: SGHVS, FQNEAQ. CDR3 length: 16 amino acids. V lost 2 bases, J lost 1 base, and 7 bases stayed unmatched. CDR3 residues: CASSLTSRGENTEAFF. The CDR3, as DNA: TGTGCCAGCAGCTTAACCTCCAGGGGGGAGAACACTGAAGCTTTCTTT. The full variable domain, with the rest looked up from reference TRBV7-8 and TRBJ1-1, is GAGVSQSPRYKVAKRGQDVALRCDPISGHVSLFWYQQALGQGPEFLTYFQNEAQLDKSGLPSDRFFAERPEGSVSTLKIQRTQQEDSAVYLCASSLTSRGENTEAFFGQGTRLTVV.

The V call is TRBV5-1, the J call TRBJ2-5; D gene unclear. Trimming shortened V by 6 bases and J by 0 bases, and 12 bases separated the two germline ends. The CDR3 sequence is 14 residues long. Germline values: CDR1 SGHRS, CDR2 YFSETQ. DNA for the CDR3: TGCGCCAGCAATAGAGGCACTTACCAAGAGACCCAGTACTTC. Its translation: CASNRGTYQETQYF. Combining the CDR3 with reference TRBV5-1 and TRBJ2-5 gives the whole variable domain KAGVTQTPRYLIKTRGQQVTLSCSPISGHRSVSWYQQTPGQGLQFLFEYFSETQRNKGNFPGRFSGRQFSNSRSEMNVSTLELGDSALYLCASNRGTYQETQYFGPGTRLLVL.

V is TRBV19 and J is TRBJ2-1; 8 bases map to TRBD1. The CDR3 runs to 17 residues. Trimming cost V 4 bases and J 6 bases; bases outside gene matches: 14. Germline V lookup: CDR1 LNHDA, CDR2 SQIVND (reference sequence). CDR3 in DNA: TGTGCCAGTAGTAAATTTGGACAGGGAATTGTCGGCAATGAGCAGTTCTTC. It translates to CASSKFGQGIVGNEQFF. The entire variable domain, with the rest obtained from reference TRBV19 and TRBJ2-1, is as follows: DGGITQSPKYLFRKEGQNVTLSCEQNLNHDAMYWYRQDPGQGLRLIYYSQIVNDFQKGDIAEGYSVSREKKESFPLTVTSAQKNPTAFYLCASSKFGQGIVGNEQFFGPGTRLTVL.

The chain is built from TRBV30 and TRBJ1-2; no clear D gene. This CDR3 has 12 amino acids. Per germline, CDR1 GTSNPN and CDR2 SVGIG (reference sequence). V was cut by 0 bases and J by 4 bases, with 6 bases left in between. In DNA, the CDR3 is TGTGCCTGGAGTGTAGGAACCTATGGCTACACCTTC. It translates to CAWSVGTYGYTF.

The sample holds one count of this clone. The chain couples TRBV11-2 to TRBJ2-5; D gene ambiguous. This CDR3 contains 15 residues. CDR1 SGHAT and CDR2 FQNNGV come from the germline V gene. Trimming pared 2 bases from V and 5 bases from J, leaving 15 bases between. The CDR3 spells CASSLSGTPGETQYF. The CDR3 region has the DNA TGTGCCAGCAGCTTATCTGGCACCCCCGGGGAGACCCAGTACTTC.

This sequence joins TRBV4-3 and TRBJ2-7; tentative D call: TRBD2 (5 bases). V lost 5 bases and J lost 6, with 17 bases in between. Germline V CDR1 and CDR2: LGHNA, YSLEER. The CDR3 is made up of 14 amino acids. The CDR3 spells CASSVKPSGGEQYF. CDR3 bases: TGCGCCAGCAGCGTTAAACCTTCCGGAGGCGAGCAGTACTTC.

The rearrangement uses TRBV28 and TRBJ1-2; no clear D gene. The CDR3 runs to 14 residues. Looked up from germline, CDR1 is MDHEN and CDR2 is SYDVKM. Trimming shortened V by 4 bases and J by 1 base, and 10 bases separated the two germline ends. CDR3 region: CASSSGALNYGYTF. In DNA, the CDR3 is TGTGCCAGCAGTTCAGGTGCACTTAACTATGGCTACACCTTC.